The T cell receptor (beta chain) described here comes from a study of blood T cells in healthy people across ages (dated by TCRdb to between 2014 and 2017). For context, the study as a whole: In model experiments, roughly one uniquely barcoded TCR beta cDNA molecule per two T cells was captured by template switching. The study measured age-related changes in TCR beta repertoire diversity using deep sequencing normalized with unique cDNA molecular identifiers. The donors were split into four age groups: young (average roughly 15 years), middle-aged (roughly 39), aged (approximately 60) and long-lived (roughly 77). To avoid experimental bias, donors of different ages were distributed randomly across sequencing lanes. The study analyzed two additional independent replicas of 1 million unique cDNA reads from the same blood draw for two donors, one aged 18 to 29 and one aged 80 or older.

Points the paper makes about the study in general: Donor CMV infection status was unknown, potentially confounding age-related changes in expanded clonotypes. Observed TCR beta diversity per million T cells fell roughly linearly with age, and a significant reduction was already apparent by age roughly 40. Compared with the aged group, the long-lived group had more naive CD4+ T cells, fewer expanded clones and increased TCR diversity, suggesting age selection. The percentage of naive T cells measured by flow cytometry correlated strongly with observed TCR beta diversity. Estimates of total diversity based on one million sequenced T cells were considered lower bounds and underestimates. Since profiling was done on bulk unsorted PBMCs, naive and antigen-experienced compartments could not be conclusively compared.

This clonotype has only a few counts. Its antigen is still unknown. Per-base quality was not reported, and no clone a single base away is much larger than it. Donors were 39 systemically healthy Caucasian individuals from Russia aged roughly 6 to 95 years. About 10 milliliters of peripheral blood were collected from each donor into EDTA-treated Vacutainer tubes. PBMCs were isolated by Ficoll-Paque density-gradient centrifugation, with at least 7 million obtained per sample. Total RNA, at least 6 micrograms per sample, was extracted from PBMCs with Trizol reagent. The percentages of naive CD45RAhigh/CD27high T cells were determined by flow cytometry on a PBMC aliquot from every donor. The CDR3 starts with the cysteine, ends with the phenylalanine, and has 16 residues. Only the CDR3 portion is preserved as DNA: 48 bases, with reading frame beginning at the first base. V gives up 5 bases and J gives up 3 bases, and the segment between their germline ends measures 20 bases. Looking up the germline V gene (reference sequence) yields CDR1 DFQATT and CDR2 SNEGSKA.

The library came from 5' RACE. These reads were obtained on an Illumina HiSeq 2500. A second PCR of about 6 to 11 cycles was run with a J-beta primer mix and a sample-barcoded 5' primer. Each TCR beta cDNA molecule received a unique molecular identifier from a template-switch 5' adaptor carrying 12 random nucleotides. Each sample yielded at least 2.5 million CDR3-containing paired-end reads. The Mint cDNA synthesis kit, primed by a TRBC-specific oligonucleotide, was used to synthesize first-strand cDNA from all RNA. Following uracil-DNA glycosylase treatment, all cDNA underwent a first 18-cycle PCR with the universal primers M1SS and BC2_uni_R. The original methods were these. Each sample was normalized by randomly selecting 1 million high-quality reads, each carrying a distinct molecular identifier. Reads sharing molecular identifiers were discarded rather than binned into consensus sequences. CDR3 identification, clonotype clustering and error correction used MiTCR with a Q25 quality threshold and the strictest error-elimination algorithm. A nonparametric unseen species model using Euler transformation provided a lower-bound estimate of total TCR beta diversity. The raw public reads went through TCRdb reprocessing: fastp at Q25, MiXCR clone calling, in-frame beta chains kept. When rows share a CDR3 protein, they turn into one entry using the most common DNA and genes. Here the V and J calls rest on TCRdb's processing, not on the authors' analysis. The sample profile shows approximately 690,000 distinct CDR3 sequences; 40% to 50% of them were found once. 30% of the sample comes from the top ten.

The clonotype was recovered from an elderly man in good health. The chain is assembled from TRBV20-1 and TRBJ2-4; the D gene assignment is ambiguous. What was sequenced was blood. Here is the DNA: TGCAGTGCTTCCTCCCCCGCGTGGTCGGGCAAAAACATTCAGTACTTC. This encodes CSASSPAWSGKNIQYF.